The 18 T cell receptor beta chains in this list originate from one sample, sequenced in a study of blood T cell repertoires in COVID-19. This table comes from immunoSEQ multiplex PCR, and its TCRdb copy is limited to in-frame clones, with some not included. In the table there are a few hundred thousand clones, 84% of which are singletons. Material: peripheral blood. The receptors derive from a woman in her sixties with acute or convalescent COVID-19.

The rearrangement links TRBV7-9 to TRBJ2-3; weak D call: TRBD2 (5 bases). Germline assignment: CDR1 SEHNR and CDR2 FQNEAQ (reference sequence). V gave up 5 bases and J gave up 2 bases, with 14 bases separating them. The CDR3 covers 15 residues. This CDR3 is CASSNGLLTTDTQYF. The CDR3 bases are TGTGCCAGCAGCAACGGACTCCTAACCACAGATACGCAGTATTTT.

Here the CDR3 reads CASSQDRSNSPYGYTF. CDR3 DNA sequence: TGCGCCAGCAGCCAAGATCGATCCAATAGCCCGTATGGCTACACCTTC. The chain joins TRBV4-1 to TRBJ1-2; D gene uncertain. V was clipped by 0 bases and J by 5 bases, with 16 bases between them. Germline V lookup: CDR1 MGHRA, CDR2 YSYEKL. CDR3 length equals 16 residues.

The count of this clone is one. CDR3 residues: CASSRQGVGNQPQHF. Written as DNA, the CDR3 is TGCGCCAGCAGTCGTCAGGGTGTTGGCAATCAGCCCCAGCATTTT. The chain combines TRBV23-1 with TRBJ1-5; maybe TRBD1 (5 bases). TRBV23-1 falls under the ORF class, with uncertain function. The CDR3 loop spans 15 amino acids. V lost 4 bases, J lost 2 bases, and 12 bases lay in between.

A remark on this clone: Different DNA sequences within this sample yield the same CDR3. The chain uses TRBV18 and TRBJ2-2; possible D gene TRBD1, 6 bases. Germline assignment: CDR1 KGHSH and CDR2 LQKENI. The CDR3 contains 15 residues. Trimming removed 3 bases from V and 0 bases from J, with 8 bases in between. CDR3 region: CASSPGQTNTGELFF. CDR3 bases: TGTGCCAGCTCACCTGGACAGACGAACACCGGGGAGCTGTTTTTT.

In its sample, this clone was seen many times. The chain links TRBV6-6 to TRBJ1-3, with D possibly being TRBD1 (5 bases). The CDR3 has 14 amino acids. V was cut by 2 bases and J by 4 bases, with 9 bases left in between. From germline, CDR1 is MNHNY and CDR2 SVGAGI (reference sequence). The CDR3 sequence is CASSYSQGGNTIYF. The CDR3, as DNA: TGTGCCAGCAGTTACAGCCAGGGAGGAAACACCATATATTTT.

CDR3 sequence: CASSFLSNEQFF. The CDR3 DNA follows: TGCGCCAGCAGCTTTCTATCCAATGAGCAGTTCTTC. The J gene is TRBJ2-1, the V gene TRBV5-1; D uncertain. Germline V CDR1 and CDR2: SGHRS, YFSETQ. V dropped 2 bases and J dropped 6 bases, with 6 bases sitting between them. The CDR3 covers 12 residues.

The chain links TRBV18 to TRBJ1-1; 7 positions agree with TRBD1. The CDR3 is 15 residues long. Germline V gives CDR1 KGHSH, CDR2 LQKENI. V lost 4 bases, J lost 1 base, and 6 bases stayed unmatched. In DNA form, the CDR3 reads TGTGCCAGCTCACTGACAGGGTTTGGGAACACTGAAGCTTTCTTT. As protein: CASSLTGFGNTEAFF.

This clone turned up a few times. V gene TRBV6-2 or TRBV6-3 combines with J gene TRBJ2-5, with D perhaps TRBD2 (6 bases). V was cut by 5 bases and J by 5 bases, with 18 bases left in between. Germline V gives CDR1 MNHEY, CDR2 SVGEGT. CDR3 length: 15 residues. CDR3 amino acids: CASSRRTGVGETQYF. The CDR3 coding sequence is TGTGCCAGCAGTCGCCGGACGGGGGTCGGGGAGACCCAGTACTTC.

The chain combines TRBV4-1 with TRBJ1-4, with 8 bases aligning to TRBD1. The CDR3 covers 18 residues. V gave up 7 bases and J gave up 8 bases; unmatched junction bases: 21. The germline gives CDR1 MGHRA, CDR2 YSYEKL. Written as DNA, the CDR3 is TGCGCCAGCACACCCGGGACAGGCGTGATAAAAGTAAGGGAAAAACTGTTTTTT. Its protein is CASTPGTGVIKVREKLFF.

A note on this clone: The DNA is left out, because the CDR3 cannot be placed on it with certainty; the CDR3 is given as TCRdb lists it. The chain carries TRBV27 and TRBJ2-7; the D segment call TRBD1 is taken from the table without a DNA check. Germline-derived CDR1 and CDR2 are MNHEY and SMNVEV (reference sequence). From its first to its last residue, the CDR3 has 14 amino acids. The CDR3: CASSFGQGSYEQYF.

In this sample, this clone turned up once. The chain uses TRBV27 and TRBJ1-1; no definite D call. Germline-derived CDR1 and CDR2 are MNHEY and SMNVEV (reference sequence). Trimming cost V 5 bases and J 1 base, with 11 bases left between them. The CDR3 covers 14 residues. This CDR3 reads CASSALRWNTEAFF. CDR3 coding DNA: TGTGCCAGCAGTGCGCTGCGTTGGAACACTGAAGCTTTCTTT.

The chain combines TRBV5-5 with TRBJ1-4; D possibly corresponds to TRBD1 (6 bases). V dropped 4 bases and J dropped 4 bases, with 11 bases sitting between them. CDR3 size: 14 residues. The germline gives CDR1 SGHKS, CDR2 YYEKEE (reference sequence). CDR3 nucleotides: TGTGCCAGCAGCCGGGGGGGCTTTAATGAAAAACTGTTTTTT. As protein: CASSRGGFNEKLFF.

This chain uses TRBV30 with TRBJ1-2, with TRBD1 as a possible D gene (6 bases). CDR3 length: 12 amino acids. The V gene lost 0 bases and the J gene lost 8 bases, with 10 bases spanning the gap. CDR1 is GTSNPN and CDR2 is SVGIG in the germline V gene (reference sequence). The chain's CDR3 is CAWSVQGGGYTF. The CDR3, as DNA: TGTGCCTGGAGTGTACAAGGGGGAGGCTACACCTTC. Together with reference TRBV30 and TRBJ1-2, the CDR3 gives the full variable domain: SQTIHQWPATLVQPVGSPLSLECTVEGTSNPNLYWYRQAAGRGLQLLFYSVGIGQISSEVPQNLSASRPQDRQFILSSKKLLLSDSGFYLCAWSVQGGGYTFGSGTRLTVV.

This chain links TRBV29-1 with TRBJ1-2; 7 bases map to TRBD1. Germline CDR1 is SQVTM and CDR2 is ANQGSEA. The CDR3 length is 13 residues. The J segment lost 6 bases and the V segment lost 4 bases, leaving 8 bases of the junction unmatched. CDR3 DNA: TGCAGCGTTGGAGAACAGGGGTTCCATGGCTACACCTTC. This codes for CSVGEQGFHGYTF.

The chain is built from TRBV7-2 and TRBJ2-7; 7 bases line up with TRBD1. Trimming took 2 bases from V and 3 from J; bases not matched to a gene: 4. Germline V gene sequence: CDR1 SGHTA, CDR2 FQGNSA. The CDR3 has 14 residues. The CDR3 spells CASSLRQGHYEQYF. The CDR3 nucleotides read TGTGCCAGCAGCTTAAGACAGGGCCACTACGAGCAGTACTTC.

The chain employs TRBV9 and TRBJ2-3, with a weak D call TRBD1 (5 bases). The V gene lost 1 base and the J gene lost 2 bases, with 8 bases spanning the gap. Germline lookup yields CDR1 SGDLS and CDR2 YYNGEE. The CDR3 has 14 amino acids. Written as DNA, the CDR3 is TGTGCCAGCAGCGTAAACAGGTACACAGATACGCAGTATTTT. Amino acid sequence: CASSVNRYTDTQYF.

The chain links TRBV11-2 to TRBJ1-3; 7 bases fit TRBD1. Germline CDR1 reads SGHAT; CDR2 reads FQNNGV. There are 14 residues in the CDR3. After removal of 5 bases from V and 4 bases from J, the junction contained 5 bases not matched to a gene. In DNA form, the CDR3 reads TGTGCCAGCAGCGGTAAACAGGGGGGAAACACCATATATTTT. The encoded protein is CASSGKQGGNTIYF.

V and J are TRBV27 and TRBJ2-1, with D uncertain. V was cut by 7 bases and J by 4 bases, with 8 bases left in between. CDR3 length equals 12 residues. Germline V gene data show CDR1 as MNHEY and CDR2 as SMNVEV (reference sequence). CDR3 residues: CASNSGYNEQFF. CDR3 coding DNA: TGTGCCAGCAACTCAGGTTACAATGAGCAGTTCTTC.